This T cell receptor (beta chain) was found in a study of identical twins. A universal primer binding site was introduced by template switching. The final cDNA contained unique molecular identifiers. TCRdb used MiXCR to reprocess the 5' RACE reads, holding one entry per CDR3 protein. The top ten clones hold roughly 0.43% of a sample with approximately 500,000 distinct CDR3 sequences, over 12% of them seen once. Unmatched junction bases numbered 4, after V lost 4 bases and J lost 1 base. The CDR3 spans 15 residues. Germline assignment: CDR1 SQVTM and CDR2 ANQGSEA. This clonotype was seen a handful of times. This sample was shared with a second study, whose subject was yellow fever vaccine responses in identical twins. This second study notes: Twins reportedly mounted vaccine T cell responses that seemed partly convergent, partly personalized.

V gene TRBV29-1 combines with J gene TRBJ2-2; 9 bases map to TRBD2. This receptor was identified in a woman aged 18 to 35 in good health. What was sequenced was CD4+ T cells sorted from blood. The CDR3 reads CSVGRLAENTGELFF. The CDR3 nucleotides are TGCAGCGTTGGGAGACTAGCGGAGAACACCGGGGAGCTGTTTTTT.